This T cell receptor beta chain was sequenced in a study of preoperative IRX-2 immunotherapy in early breast cancer. The treatment denotes: preoperative locoregional IRX-2 cytokine immunotherapy. This phase Ib study tested locoregional IRX-2 cytokine immunotherapy given before surgery. Using immunoSEQ multiplex PCR, the repertoire was profiled, and TCRdb retains in-frame clones only, with some absent. The sample includes some 32,000 clones, around four fifths of them seen just once. Germline CDR1 reads MDHEN; CDR2 reads SYDVKM. The CDR3 runs to 12 residues. V lost 8 bases, J lost 3 bases, and 9 bases lay in between. This clone was detected once.

The input for sequencing was lymph node tissue, taken from a patient treated with IRX-2 immunotherapy. The receptor's source is a human donor with breast cancer. The rearrangement links TRBV28 to TRBJ2-3, with D unresolved. The CDR3 DNA follows: TGTGCCAGCTCGGCCGATACAGATACGCAGTATTTT. It specifies CASSADTDTQYF.